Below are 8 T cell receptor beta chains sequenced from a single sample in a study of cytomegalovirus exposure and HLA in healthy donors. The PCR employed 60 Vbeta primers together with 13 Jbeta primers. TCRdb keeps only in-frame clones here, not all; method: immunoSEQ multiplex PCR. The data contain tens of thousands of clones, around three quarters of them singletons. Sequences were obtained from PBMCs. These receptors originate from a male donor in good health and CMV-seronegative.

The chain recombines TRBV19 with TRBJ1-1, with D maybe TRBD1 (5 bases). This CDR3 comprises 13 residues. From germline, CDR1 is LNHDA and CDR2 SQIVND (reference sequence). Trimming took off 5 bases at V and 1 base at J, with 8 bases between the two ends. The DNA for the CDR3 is TGTGCCAGTAGTTTGACAGAGAACACTGAAGCTTTCTTT. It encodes CASSLTENTEAFF.

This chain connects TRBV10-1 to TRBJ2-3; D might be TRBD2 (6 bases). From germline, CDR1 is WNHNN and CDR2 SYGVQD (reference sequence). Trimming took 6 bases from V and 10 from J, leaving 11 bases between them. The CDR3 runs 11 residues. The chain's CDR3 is CASSRDWAQYF. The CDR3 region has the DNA TGCGCCAGCAGCCGGGACTGGGCGCAGTATTTT.

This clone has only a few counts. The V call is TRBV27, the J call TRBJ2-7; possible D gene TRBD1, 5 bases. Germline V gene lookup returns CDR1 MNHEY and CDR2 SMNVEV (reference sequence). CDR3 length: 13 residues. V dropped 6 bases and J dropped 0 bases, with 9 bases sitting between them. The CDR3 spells CASRTDYSYEQYF. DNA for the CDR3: TGTGCCAGCAGGACAGATTACTCCTACGAGCAGTACTTC.

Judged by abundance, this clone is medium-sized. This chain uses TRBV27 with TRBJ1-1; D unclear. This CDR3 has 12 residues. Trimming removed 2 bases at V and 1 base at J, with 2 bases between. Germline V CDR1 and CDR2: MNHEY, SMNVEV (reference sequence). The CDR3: CASSLQNTEAFF. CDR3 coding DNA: TGTGCCAGCAGTTTACAGAACACTGAAGCTTTCTTT.

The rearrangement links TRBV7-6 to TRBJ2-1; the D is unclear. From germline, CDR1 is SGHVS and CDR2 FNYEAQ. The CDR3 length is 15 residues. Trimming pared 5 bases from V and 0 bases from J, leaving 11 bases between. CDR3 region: CASSHDMGSYNEQFF. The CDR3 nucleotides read TGTGCCAGCAGCCACGACATGGGCTCCTACAATGAGCAGTTCTTC.

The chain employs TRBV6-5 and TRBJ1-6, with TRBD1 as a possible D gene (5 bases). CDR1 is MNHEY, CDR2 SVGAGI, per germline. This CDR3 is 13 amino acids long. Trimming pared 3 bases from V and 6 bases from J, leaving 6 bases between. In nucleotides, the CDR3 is TGTGCCAGCAGTTATGACAGTAATTCACCCCTCCACTTT. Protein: CASSYDSNSPLHF.

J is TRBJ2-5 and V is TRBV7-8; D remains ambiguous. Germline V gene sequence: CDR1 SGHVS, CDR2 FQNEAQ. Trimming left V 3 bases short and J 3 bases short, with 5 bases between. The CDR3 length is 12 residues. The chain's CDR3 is CASSFSKETQYF. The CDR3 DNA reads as TGTGCCAGCAGCTTTTCAAAAGAGACCCAGTACTTC. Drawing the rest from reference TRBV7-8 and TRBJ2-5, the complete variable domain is GAGVSQSPRYKVAKRGQDVALRCDPISGHVSLFWYQQALGQGPEFLTYFQNEAQLDKSGLPSDRFFAERPEGSVSTLKIQRTQQEDSAVYLCASSFSKETQYFGPGTRLLVL.

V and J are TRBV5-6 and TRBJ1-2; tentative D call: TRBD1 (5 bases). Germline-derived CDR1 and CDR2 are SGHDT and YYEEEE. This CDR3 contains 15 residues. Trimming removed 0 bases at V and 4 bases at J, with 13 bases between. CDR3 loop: CASSLAGGGPYGYTF. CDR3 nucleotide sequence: TGTGCCAGCAGCTTGGCCGGGGGGGGACCCTATGGCTACACCTTC.